Here is one TCR beta chain with its context. This record belongs to a study of T cell changes during pregnancy in multiple sclerosis. Trimming removed 0 bases at V and 0 bases at J, with 9 bases between. CDR1 and CDR2 from the germline V gene are SGHTA and FQGNSA. This CDR3 has 15 amino acids. Assay used: immunoSEQ multiplex PCR; TCRdb lists only in-frame clones, some missing. The sample gives roughly 25,000 clones, roughly 86% of which show up once; about 13% is in the top ten. The chain recombines TRBV7-2 with TRBJ2-7; a possible D gene is TRBD2 (5 bases). The source is a female donor in good health, enrolled as a control in a pregnancy study. Here the sequenced sample was CD8+ T cells from peripheral blood mononuclear cells, taken in the first trimester of pregnancy. For the CDR3, the DNA is TGTGCCAGCAGCTTAGCGCGTGGGAGCTCCTACGAGCAGTACTTC. It specifies CASSLARGSSYEQYF.